In its sample, the clone carrying this TCR beta chain was seen many times. This specimen belongs to a study of T cells in Graves' hyperthyroidism and ophthalmopathy. Regions amplified from RNA transcripts were the TCR beta CDR3 regions. TCR CDR3 regions were first amplified by RT-PCR with HTBI primers. TCRdb processed the multiplex PCR reads anew with MiXCR; each CDR3 protein has one entry. The sample lists 300,000 to 400,000 distinct CDR3 sequences, 13% to 15% occurring once. Patients with uncontrolled infections, other autoimmune diseases, pregnancy or lactation were excluded. For the diagnoses, clinical symptoms, serum thyroxine and TRAb, thyroid ultrasound and orbital computed tomography were used. The origin of this receptor is a woman between 25 and 40 years old with Graves' ophthalmopathy. The material sequenced was blood.

The CDR3: CASSFGTVNEKLFF. The CDR3 region has the DNA TGTGCCAGCAGCTTCGGGACAGTAAATGAAAAACTGTTTTTT. The V call is TRBV7-8, the J call TRBJ1-4; TRBD1 aligns across 7 bases. The CDR3 contains 14 residues. Germline CDR1 and CDR2: SGHVS and FQNEAQ. V gave up 3 bases and J gave up 5 bases; unmatched junction bases: 3.